This T cell receptor (beta chain) appears in the sequencing data of a study of T cells in Graves' hyperthyroidism and ophthalmopathy. Whole-study context: Prior to any treatment, at the point of initial diagnosis, peripheral blood was collected.

There were TCR beta CDR3 regions amplified from RNA transcripts. The TCR CDR3 was amplified in a first-round RT-PCR using the HTBI primer set. MiXCR, run by TCRdb on the multiplex PCR reads, gives a single entry per CDR3 protein. The data contain hundreds of thousands of distinct CDR3 sequences, 14% to 15% of them singletons. The CDR3 runs to 14 residues. Germline CDR1 reads SNHLY; CDR2 reads FYNNEI. The V and J ends lost 7 bases and 6 bases respectively, with 18 bases between them. With respect to this clonotype: This may be a read error, as it is one base from a much larger clone.

Duration under 3 months, a NOSPECS grade of at least 4, and a Clinical Activity Score of at least 3 characterized the ophthalmopathy patients. The sample comprised blood. This TCR was recovered from a man aged 18 to 30 with Graves' ophthalmopathy. V and J are TRBV2 and TRBJ1-2; D perhaps matches TRBD1 (6 bases). CDR3 DNA: TGTGCCAGCATTGGAGCCAGGGGACGGGATGGCTACACCTTC. This encodes CASIGARGRDGYTF.